A single TCR beta chain is shown here with its context. Its antigen is as yet unknown. As controls, healthy donors matched for age and sex were used. The sample comes from a study of CD8 T cells in Susac syndrome. Study findings and constraints: The authors acknowledged that their TCR sequencing and HLA analysis involved a relatively small number of individuals.

V trimming: 6 bases; J trimming: 7 bases; junction bases outside the gene matches: 8. This CDR3 region has 13 residues. Random hexamers were used to reverse transcribe an amount of about 0.45 to 1 ug RNA. Multiplex immunoSEQ PCR targeted 54 Vbeta and 13 Jbeta TCR beta segments. TCRdb itself ran the immunoSEQ multiplex PCR reads through MiXCR, one entry per CDR3 protein. Among approximately 110,000 distinct CDR3 sequences listed, approximately 96% were seen once. This chain connects TRBV12-3 or TRBV12-4 to TRBJ1-2; 7 bases fit TRBD1. The sample taken for sequencing was CD4+ T cells from PBMCs. The sequence came from a human donor in good health. CDR3 coding DNA: TGTGCCAGCAGCCGAGACAGGGTAGCTGGCTACACCTTC. Translating gives CASSRDRVAGYTF.